These 4 T cell receptor beta chains were sequenced from one sample in a study of CD8 T cells in ankylosing spondylitis. TCRdb independently ran MiXCR on the 5' RACE reads; one entry per CDR3 protein. The sample consists of about 130,000 distinct CDR3 sequences, around 7% of them appearing once. Sequencing was carried out using blood, either unsorted or a sorted T cell fraction (not recorded which). Receptor source: a male donor with ankylosing spondylitis or in good health (not recorded which).

This clonotype was picked up many times. The rearrangement joins TRBV28 to TRBJ2-7; 7 bases line up with TRBD2. With 2 bases clipped from V and 6 bases from J, the junction kept 7 bases outside the gene matches. The germline CDR1 and CDR2 sequences are MDHEN and SYDVKM. The CDR3 is 14 residues long. The DNA for the CDR3 is TGTGCCAGCAGTTTAGGACTAGTGAGGGGCGAGCAGTACTTC. It codes for CASSLGLVRGEQYF.

With respect to this clonotype: A much larger clone lies a single base off, so this may be a read error. The V gene is TRBV5-5, the J gene TRBJ2-1; D remains ambiguous. The V end was cut by 7 bases, the J end by 7 bases, with 12 bases between. CDR1 is SGHKS and CDR2 is YYEKEE in the germline V gene (reference sequence). The CDR3 runs 12 residues. The CDR3 coding sequence is TGTGCCAGCGGCTGGGGTCGGAATGAGCAGTTCTTC. Its protein is CASGWGRNEQFF. Supplemented by reference TRBV5-5 and TRBJ2-1, the full variable domain reads DAGVTQSPTHLIKTRGQQVTLRCSPISGHKSVSWYQQVLGQGPQFIFQYYEKEERGRGNFPDRFSARQFPNYSSELNVNALLLGDSALYLCASGWGRNEQFFGPGTRLTVL.

This clonotype was seen repeatedly, ten times or more. The chain recombines TRBV4-3 with TRBJ2-2; D gene uncertain. In germline, CDR1 is LGHNA, CDR2 YSLEER. V was trimmed by 0 bases and J by 6 bases, leaving 11 bases between them. There are 15 residues in the CDR3. The CDR3 nucleotides are TGCGCCAGCAGCCAAGATCTAAGTTTTCCCGGGGAGCTGTTTTTT. Protein product: CASSQDLSFPGELFF.

This clonotype was found many times. V gene TRBV20-1 combines with J gene TRBJ1-2; no reliable D call. This CDR3 has 12 residues. Looked up from germline, CDR1 is DFQATT and CDR2 is SNEGSKA (reference sequence). V gave up 3 bases and J gave up 4 bases, with 9 bases separating them. CDR3 amino acids: CSASLQAYGYTF. The CDR3 nucleotides are TGCAGTGCTAGTTTGCAGGCCTATGGCTACACCTTC.